This TCR beta chain is drawn from a study of CD8+CD57+ T cells in acquired aplastic anemia. Study in general: The study obtained an average of 3.2 ug of DNA from sorted CD4+ and CD8+ cells.

Study results and limitations: Overlapping CD8+ CDR3 repertoires of patients and controls contained roughly 27 shared sequences.

The count of this clonotype is one. Its antigen remains unidentified. CDR1 is DFQATT, CDR2 SNEGSKA, per germline (reference sequence). Between the trimmed V and J ends, which lost 1 base and 8 bases, there was a span of 11 bases. The CDR3 length is 12 residues. Patients chosen for sequencing had CD8+CD57+ cells that had expanded, as shown by flow cytometry. Severe acquired aplastic anemia was diagnosed in all patients. Patient blood was sampled before any therapy had been received. The template used for profiling TCR beta VDJ and CDR3 was genomic DNA. MiXCR, applied by TCRdb to the reads, yields one record per CDR3 protein. The sample holds about 200,000 distinct CDR3 sequences, roughly two thirds seen once.

V and J are TRBV20-1 and TRBJ1-2; D is unresolved. The sequence came from a human donor with aplastic anemia. Material: sorted CD4+, CD8+, or CD8+CD57+ T cells (not recorded which) from PBMCs. The DNA of the CDR3 is TGCAGTGCTAGAGGCCCGGCGGTAGGCTACACCTTC. Translation gives CSARGPAVGYTF.